This TCR beta chain was retrieved from a study of radiotherapy plus CTLA-4 blockade in lung cancer. At the level of the study: Disease control was present in roughly 30% of patients, and objective responses in under 20%.

Clones were sequenced by immunoSEQ multiplex PCR, and TCRdb holds only the in-frame ones, with some missing. The profile covers about 78,000 clones, with more than 75% appearing a single time and over 0.75% taken by the ten largest. The V gene's germline CDR1 is MNHEY and CDR2 SMNVEV (reference sequence). The ends were cut back, 2 bases at V and 6 bases at J, with 19 bases in the middle. The CDR3 extends over 16 amino acids. Patients with chemo-refractory metastatic non-small-cell lung cancer received focal radiation plus CTLA-4 blockade with ipilimumab. This TCR was sampled from a human donor with non-small cell lung cancer who had stable disease on radiotherapy plus ipilimumab. The chain employs TRBV27 and TRBJ1-2; tentative D call: TRBD1 (5 bases). The material was peripheral blood, obtained from a patient treated with radiotherapy plus ipilimumab. CDR3 amino acids: CASSLDGTGQRDGYTF. The CDR3 bases are TGTGCCAGCAGTTTAGATGGGACCGGGCAACGTGATGGCTACACCTTC.